Reported below is one T cell receptor (beta chain). What it binds is not known. If patients had autoimmune disease history or systemic immunosuppression, they were excluded. The germline V gene encodes CDR1 SEHNR and CDR2 FQNEAQ (reference sequence). This CDR3 contains 15 residues. V lost 4 bases and J 4 bases, leaving 13 bases between the germline ends. The sample comes from a study of OX40 agonist ivuxolimab in advanced cancers. Looking at the study overall: Enrolled patients in dose escalation had cancers that were hepatocellular carcinoma, melanoma, renal cell or head and neck cancer. Whole-study findings and limits: The antigen specificity of the peripheral T cells (those that were expanded) was not determined. Also present in some nonresponders was a low level of normalized T-cell clonal expansion.

Measured with immunoSEQ multiplex PCR; TCRdb has only the in-frame clones, and not every one. The sample carries about 100,000 clones, 90% recorded once. The receptor was derived from an adult with an advanced solid tumor such as melanoma, head and neck, liver or kidney cancer. This chain joins TRBV7-9 and TRBJ1-4, with a tentative D call TRBD1 (5 bases). Sequencing used CD4+ or CD8+ T cells sorted from blood, obtained in a trial of the OX40 agonist ivuxolimab. The DNA of the CDR3 is TGTGCCAGCAGCTCAGCCAGGGTCCTTAATGAAAAACTGTTTTTT. Protein product: CASSSARVLNEKLFF.